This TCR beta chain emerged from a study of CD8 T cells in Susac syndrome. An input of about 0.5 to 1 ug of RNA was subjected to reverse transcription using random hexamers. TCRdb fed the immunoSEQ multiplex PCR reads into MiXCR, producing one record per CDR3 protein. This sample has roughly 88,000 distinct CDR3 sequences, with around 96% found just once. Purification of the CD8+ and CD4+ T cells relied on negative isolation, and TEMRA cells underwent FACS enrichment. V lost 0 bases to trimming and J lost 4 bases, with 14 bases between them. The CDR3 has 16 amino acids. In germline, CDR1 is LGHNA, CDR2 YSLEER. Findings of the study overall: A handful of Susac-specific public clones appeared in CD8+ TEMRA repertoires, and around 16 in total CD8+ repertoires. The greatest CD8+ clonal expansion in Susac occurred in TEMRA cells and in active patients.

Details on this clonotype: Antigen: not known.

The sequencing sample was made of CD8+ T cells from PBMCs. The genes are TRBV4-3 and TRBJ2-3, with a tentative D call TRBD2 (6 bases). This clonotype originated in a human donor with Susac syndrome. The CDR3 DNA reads TGCGCCAGCAGCCAAGATTACGGGAGCGCATCAGATACGCAGTATTTT. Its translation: CASSQDYGSASDTQYF.